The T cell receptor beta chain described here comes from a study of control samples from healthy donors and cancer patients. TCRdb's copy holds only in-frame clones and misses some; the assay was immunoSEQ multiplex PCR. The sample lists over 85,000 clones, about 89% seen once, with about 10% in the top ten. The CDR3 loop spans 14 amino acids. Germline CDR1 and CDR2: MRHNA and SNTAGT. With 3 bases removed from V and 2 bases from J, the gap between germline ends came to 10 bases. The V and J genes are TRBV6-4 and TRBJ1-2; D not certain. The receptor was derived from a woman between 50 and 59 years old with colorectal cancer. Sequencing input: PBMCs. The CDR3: CASSEDYGNYGYTF. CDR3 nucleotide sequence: TGTGCCAGCAGTGAAGACTACGGAAACTATGGCTACACCTTC.